These 25 T cell receptor beta chains were sequenced from one sample in a study of blood T cell repertoires in COVID-19 (dated by TCRdb to 2018 to 2021). Libraries were constructed by the immunoSEQ multiplex PCR assay. Here the immuneACCESS table is served through TCRdb, limited to in-frame sequences with V and J called. Missing clones are a known gap in these copies; in checked studies unresolved V genes cover under half, and the rest lacks a known reason. The sample table contains 150,000 to 200,000 clones; only one count was recorded for 70% to 80% of them. The leading ten clones occupy roughly 14% of the sample. The specimen was peripheral blood. Receptor source: a man aged 45 to 65 who had recovered from COVID-19.

This clone was seen repeatedly, ten times or more. The chain is built from TRBV7-9 and TRBJ2-2, with D possibly TRBD2 on 5 matching bases. Per germline, CDR1 SEHNR and CDR2 FQNEAQ (reference sequence). With 5 bases removed from V and 0 bases from J, the gap between germline ends came to 13 bases. This CDR3 spans 16 amino acids. The CDR3 region has the DNA TGTGCCAGCAGCCCAGGAGCGGACTCGAACACCGGGGAGCTGTTTTTT. Residues: CASSPGADSNTGELFF.

In its sample, this clone was seen once. The genes are TRBV20-1 and TRBJ2-7, with a tentative D call TRBD2 (5 bases). There are 9 residues in the CDR3. The germline gives CDR1 DFQATT, CDR2 SNEGSKA (reference sequence). The CDR3 loop is CRTEGEQYF. The DNA of the CDR3 is TGCAGAACAGAGGGCGAGCAGTACTTC.

In its sample, this clone was seen a few times. The CDR3 here is CASSFHRGLGQPQHF. DNA for the CDR3: TGTGCCAGTAGTTTTCACAGGGGGCTAGGTCAGCCCCAGCATTTT. This chain connects TRBV19 to TRBJ1-5; 9 bases map to TRBD1. CDR3 length: 15 amino acids. Losses at the gene ends were 5 bases for V and 6 bases for J; bases not matched to a gene: 8. The germline gives CDR1 LNHDA, CDR2 SQIVND (reference sequence).

The V call is TRBV19, the J call TRBJ1-1, with D unclear. The CDR3 length is 14 residues. V gave up 3 bases and J gave up 1 base, with 9 bases separating them. Per the germline V gene, CDR1 is LNHDA and CDR2 is SQIVND (reference sequence). For the CDR3, the DNA is TGTGCCAGTAGTATTCGGACTGAGAACACTGAAGCTTTCTTT. Translating gives CASSIRTENTEAFF.

The chain joins TRBV6-6 to TRBJ2-7, with D perhaps TRBD2 (5 bases). The CDR3 has 12 amino acids. V was clipped by 2 bases and J by 5 bases, with 7 bases between them. Per the germline V gene, CDR1 is MNHNY and CDR2 is SVGAGI (reference sequence). The CDR3 DNA sequence: TGTGCCAGCAGTTACAAGGGAGACGAGCAGTACTTC. It yields the protein CASSYKGDEQYF.

J is TRBJ1-1 and V is TRBV7-2; D ambiguous. V lost 4 bases and J lost 8, with 14 bases in between. CDR3 length equals 13 residues. Germline-derived CDR1 and CDR2 are SGHTA and FQGNSA. This chain's CDR3 is CASSSQRRPEAFF. The CDR3 DNA sequence: TGTGCCAGCAGCTCCCAGAGGAGACCCGAAGCTTTCTTT.

The chain couples TRBV11-2 to TRBJ2-7; 10 bases map to TRBD2. V lost 0 bases and J lost 3; bases outside the gene matches: 14. The CDR3 has 19 amino acids. CDR1 SGHAT and CDR2 FQNNGV come from the germline V gene. The CDR3 DNA follows: TGTGCCAGCAGCTTAGATAAAACTAGCGGGATGACACGAAACTACGAGCAGTACTTC. Translated, it gives CASSLDKTSGMTRNYEQYF.

The chain couples TRBV19 to TRBJ2-7; D is unclear. CDR1 and CDR2 from the germline V gene are LNHDA and SQIVND (reference sequence). The CDR3 is 14 amino acids. With 5 bases removed from V and 1 base from J, the gap between germline ends came to 12 bases. CDR3 DNA sequence: TGTGCCAGTAGTCCTCTTTACGGTTCCTACGAGCAGTACTTC. Translation gives CASSPLYGSYEQYF.

This rearrangement joins TRBV4-3 to TRBJ2-1, with TRBD2 as a possible D gene (6 bases). This CDR3 region has 19 residues. CDR1 is LGHNA, CDR2 YSLEER, per germline. The V and J ends lost 0 bases and 4 bases respectively, with 22 bases between them. The CDR3 sequence: CASSQDRAGFSLAYNEQFF. The DNA of the CDR3 is TGCGCCAGCAGCCAAGATCGGGCGGGATTTTCGCTAGCGTACAATGAGCAGTTCTTC.

V usage is TRBV15 and J usage is TRBJ2-5, with D maybe TRBD1 (5 bases). CDR1 and CDR2 from the germline V gene are LNHNV and YYDKDF (reference sequence). V lost 1 base to trimming and J lost 5 bases, with 20 bases between them. The CDR3 runs to 17 residues. Here the CDR3 DNA reads TGTGCCACCAGCAGAGTTTCGGCAGGGTTCTTTTTCGAGACCCAGTACTTC. Encoded protein: CATSRVSAGFFFETQYF. Variable domain in full (rest from reference TRBV15 and TRBJ2-5): DAMVIQNPRYQVTQFGKPVTLSCSQTLNHNVMYWYQQKSSQAPKLLFHYYDKDFNNEADTPDNFQSRRPNTSFCFLDIRSPGLGDTAMYLCATSRVSAGFFFETQYFGPGTRLLVL.

The J gene is TRBJ1-4, the V gene TRBV18, with 10 bases fitting TRBD1. V shed 2 bases, J shed 8 bases, and the junction held 14 bases outside the gene matches. The CDR3 spans 18 residues. Germline V gene data show CDR1 as KGHSH and CDR2 as LQKENI. The CDR3 here is CASSPGRQGAPKAEKLFF. In nucleotides, the CDR3 is TGTGCCAGCTCACCAGGGCGACAGGGGGCCCCAAAGGCGGAAAAACTGTTTTTT.

This clone was recorded a few times. The rearrangement uses TRBV5-5 and TRBJ1-2; 8 nucleotides agree with TRBD1. The CDR3 has 13 amino acids. Germline CDR1 is SGHKS and CDR2 is YYEKEE (reference sequence). V lost 3 bases to trimming and J lost 7 bases; unmatched junction nucleotides: 5. CDR3 residues: CASSWTGSSGYTF. The CDR3 bases are TGTGCCAGCAGCTGGACAGGGTCGAGTGGCTACACCTTC. Drawing the rest from reference TRBV5-5 and TRBJ1-2, the complete variable domain is DAGVTQSPTHLIKTRGQQVTLRCSPISGHKSVSWYQQVLGQGPQFIFQYYEKEERGRGNFPDRFSARQFPNYSSELNVNALLLGDSALYLCASSWTGSSGYTFGSGTRLTVV.

This sequence joins TRBV6-5 and TRBJ2-7; D ambiguous. Trimming removed 4 bases from V and 3 bases from J, with 13 bases in between. This CDR3 comprises 14 residues. Looked up from germline, CDR1 is MNHEY and CDR2 is SVGAGI. CDR3 sequence (DNA): TGTGCCAGCAGTTTCAAAGGCAGGTACTACGAGCAGTACTTC. This translates into CASSFKGRYYEQYF.

This chain uses TRBV4-1 with TRBJ1-1; D might be TRBD1 (5 bases). CDR1 is MGHRA, CDR2 YSYEKL, per germline. This CDR3 spans 16 amino acids. V was pared by 4 bases and J by 1 base, with 16 bases between. CDR3 protein: CASSPKRGDANTEAFF. The DNA for the CDR3 is TGCGCCAGCAGCCCCAAACGGGGGGATGCGAACACTGAAGCTTTCTTT.

Written as DNA, the CDR3 is TGTGCCAGCAGTTTTGGTCGGTCCGGGGAGCTGTTTTTT. Its protein is CASSFGRSGELFF. This sequence joins TRBV7-3 and TRBJ2-2, with D hard to call. The CDR3 is 13 amino acids. Germline loops: CDR1 SGHTA, CDR2 FQGTGA. V was shortened by 6 bases and J by 6 bases, with 11 bases between the two germline ends.

V gene TRBV19 combines with J gene TRBJ2-1, with 9 bases identical to TRBD2. Per the germline V gene, CDR1 is LNHDA and CDR2 is SQIVND (reference sequence). The CDR3 length is 15 residues. The V gene end was trimmed by 6 bases and the J gene end by 9 bases; junction bases not matched to a gene: 12. This CDR3 reads CASSQGVAGEGEQFF. As DNA, the CDR3 is TGTGCCAGTAGCCAAGGAGTAGCGGGAGAAGGTGAGCAGTTCTTC.

The CDR3 spells CASSPPSYEQYF. CDR3 sequence (DNA): TGTGCCAGCTCACCACCGAGTTACGAGCAGTACTTC. V usage is TRBV18 and J usage is TRBJ2-7, with D unresolved. Trimming removed 0 bases at V and 4 bases at J, with 4 bases between. CDR1 is KGHSH and CDR2 is LQKENI in the germline V gene. The CDR3 extends over 12 amino acids.

V usage is TRBV5-1 and J usage is TRBJ1-4, with 7 bases aligning to TRBD1. Germline lookup yields CDR1 SGHRS and CDR2 YFSETQ. The CDR3 is 18 residues long. Trimming at V came to 0 bases and at J to 4 bases, leaving 12 bases not matched to a gene. In DNA, the CDR3 is TGCGCCAGCAGCTTGGGAGGACAGGAACCCCCAATTAATGAAAAACTGTTTTTT. It translates to CASSLGGQEPPINEKLFF.

This clone was detected once. The rearrangement links TRBV10-3 to TRBJ2-5; TRBD1 matches at 7 bases. From germline, CDR1 is ENHRY and CDR2 SYGVKD. The V segment lost 6 bases and the J segment 4 bases; nucleotides outside the gene matches: 5. CDR3 length equals 13 residues. The CDR3 sequence: CAISSTGSETQYF. CDR3 nucleotides: TGTGCCATCAGCTCGACAGGGTCAGAGACCCAGTACTTC.

The gene calls are TRBV28 and TRBJ2-3; 8 bases fit TRBD2. Germline lookup yields CDR1 MDHEN and CDR2 SYDVKM. Unmatched junction bases numbered 9, after V lost 7 bases and J lost 3 bases. The CDR3 is made up of 15 amino acids. The CDR3 is CASIRGGPGTDTQYF. CDR3 sequence (DNA): TGTGCCAGCATCCGGGGGGGGCCAGGGACAGATACGCAGTATTTT.

This clone appeared a single time. The chain has TRBV9 and TRBJ2-7; 7 nucleotides agree with TRBD1. There are 14 residues in the CDR3. The junction had 7 bases not matched to a gene; V was cut back by 4 bases and J by 3 bases. The germline V gene has CDR1 SGDLS and CDR2 YYNGEE. This CDR3 reads CASSPWTGNYEQYF. DNA for the CDR3: TGTGCCAGCAGCCCCTGGACAGGTAACTACGAGCAGTACTTC.

The rearrangement joins TRBV7-2 to TRBJ2-1, with TRBD2 matching 8 bases. The V and J ends lost 7 bases and 2 bases, in that order; junction bases with no gene match: 4. CDR3 length: 14 residues. Germline CDR1 SGHTA, CDR2 FQGNSA. The CDR3 DNA follows: TGTGCCAGCACCGGGGGGGCGGCCTACAATGAGCAGTTCTTC. It yields the protein CASTGGAAYNEQFF.

This clone appeared once. This sequence joins TRBV29-1 and TRBJ1-1; D uncertain. The CDR3 is 13 residues long. The V end lost 7 bases, the J end lost 5 bases, and 17 bases lay between the germline ends. The germline gives CDR1 SQVTM, CDR2 ANQGSEA. CDR3 residues: CSGRLGSGTEAFF. CDR3 in DNA: TGCAGCGGGCGGTTAGGCAGTGGGACTGAAGCTTTCTTT.

V gene TRBV7-9 combines with J gene TRBJ2-2, with 8 nucleotides matching TRBD1. The CDR3 runs 14 residues. The junction had 5 bases not matched to a gene; V was cut back by 7 bases and J by 4 bases. In germline, CDR1 is SEHNR, CDR2 FQNEAQ (reference sequence). The CDR3 protein is CASKDRAGTGELFF. The CDR3, as DNA: TGTGCCAGCAAGGACAGGGCGGGCACCGGGGAGCTGTTTTTT.

The rearrangement joins TRBV11-2 to TRBJ2-7; no firm D call. Germline assignment: CDR1 SGHAT and CDR2 FQNNGV. V lost 1 base, J lost 3 bases, and 7 bases lay in between. The CDR3 covers 13 residues. The CDR3 is CASSLGGSYEQYF. Here the CDR3 DNA reads TGTGCCAGCAGCTTAGGAGGCAGCTACGAGCAGTACTTC.